This T cell receptor beta chain came from a study of CD8+ T cells in alopecia areata. After isolation, RNA underwent reverse transcription to generate cDNA as the sequencing template. Assay: immunoSEQ multiplex PCR; the TCRdb copy retains only in-frame clones and omits some. The sample presents 15,000 to 20,000 clones, none singletons. Cell sorting was performed on pooled cutaneous lymph node cells with CD4, CD8alpha, NKG2D, NKG2ACE and other markers. This CDR3 is built from 14 residues. Germline V gene sequence: CDR1 NNHDY, CDR2 SYVADS. The junction had 6 bases not matched to a gene; V was cut back by 5 bases and J by 4 bases. This clone was found a few times. Gene names follow the mouse nomenclature. The read ends 4 residues early relative to the CDR3; the germline J gene fills the gap.

This rearrangement joins TRBV13-3 to TRBJ2-1; 7 bases match TRBD2. This TCR was recovered from a C3H/HeJ mouse with alopecia areata. Strain MHC haplotype: H2-k. Sequenced sample: CD8+ T cells sorted from a lymph node. CDR3: CASRAGTVYAEQFF. The covered CDR3 bases are TGTGCCAGCAGAGCTGGGACTGTTTATGCT.